Described below is a single TCR beta chain sequence and its context. The entry originates in a study of shared T cell receptors in the human thymus. The V end was cut by 3 bases, the J end by 4 bases, with 7 bases between. CDR3 length: 13 amino acids. Germline loops: CDR1 MDHEN, CDR2 SYDVKM. The repertoire was sequenced with immunoSEQ multiplex PCR; TCRdb's copy has only in-frame clones and lacks some. The sample consists of about 500,000 clones, approximately 80% of them appearing once. Separately, the same data were catalogued under a study of human thymus T cells. This second report adds: All donors were healthy Finnish infants who were undergoing corrective surgery to treat congenital heart defects. The source of the thymus tissue was resections taken during corrective heart surgery. Overlap was high between thymic repertoires from unrelated individuals, as reported in related research.

The V call is TRBV28, the J call TRBJ2-1; D is unclear. This TCR was recovered from a boy less than two years old with a congenital heart defect. Sequenced input: thymocytes. The CDR3 protein is CASSFLVYNEQFF. The CDR3 DNA follows: TGTGCCAGCAGTTTTTTAGTGTACAATGAGCAGTTCTTC. The whole variable domain, filled in from reference TRBV28 and TRBJ2-1, reads DVKVTQSSRYLVKRTGEKVFLECVQDMDHENMFWYRQDPGLGLRLIYFSYDVKMKEKGDIPEGYSVSREKKERFSLILESASTNQTSMYLCASSFLVYNEQFFGPGTRLTVL.